The T cell receptor (beta chain) described here comes from a study of blood T cell repertoires in COVID-19. Across the whole study: Some COVID-19 samples were acute and others convalescent; all came from the United States, Italy and Spain. Sources were T cells, B-cell-depleted T cells, or PBMCs; the material itself was cDNA or gDNA.

Per the original data handling: Amplification from reference gene primers served as the basis for estimated nucleated cell counts. Here immunoSEQ multiplex PCR was the method, and the copy in TCRdb shows in-frame clones only, minus some. The V and J calls and clone size come from that table; D and trimming were worked out from the DNA. The table has about 160,000 clones, roughly 84% seen once; the top ten hold roughly 2.9%. The V end was cut by 5 bases, the J end by 0 bases, with 15 bases between. This CDR3 is 16 amino acids long. Germline CDR1 reads SGHTA; CDR2 reads FQGNSA. This TCR was recovered from a woman aged 60-70 years with acute or convalescent COVID-19. This chain uses TRBV7-2 with TRBJ2-3; D possibly corresponds to TRBD1 (6 bases). The material sequenced was peripheral blood. CDR3 sequence: CASSPSGTRSTDTQYF. The CDR3 DNA reads TGTGCCAGCAGCCCGTCCGGGACACGTAGCACAGATACGCAGTATTTT.